A selection of T cell receptor beta chains follows, all from one sample in a study of CD8 T cells in Susac syndrome. Via MiXCR, TCRdb re-called the immunoSEQ multiplex PCR reads, giving one row per CDR3 protein. This sample carries 330,000 or so distinct CDR3 sequences, about nine tenths of them seen once, and the ten largest clones take roughly 0.2%. The specimen sequenced was CD8+ T cells from PBMCs. Receptors were obtained from a human donor with multiple sclerosis. Each CDR3 is given with its conserved first and last residue. A D gene is named only where the DNA matches it firmly. Size tells how often a clone was seen (once, few, many) or the class of an expanded clone, and some rows leave it out.

-,TRBJ2-2,TRBV27,-,TGTGCCAGCAGTTTAATTGGTTTCGCGGGGACCGGGGAGCTGTTTTTT,CASSLIGFAGTGELFF
-,TRBJ2-1,TRBV7-9,-,TGTGCCAGCAGCTTTTCTAAGGGAGAGGAGCAGTTCTTC,CASSFSKGEEQFF
-,TRBJ2-1,TRBV29-1,TRBD2,TGCAGCGTCCGGACTAGCCGGGGGGATGAGCAGTTCTTC,CSVRTSRGDEQFF
few,TRBJ2-5,TRBV7-2,-,TGTGCCAGCCGTGCTGGCCTCCGAGCGGTCCGAGGGGAGACCCAGTACTTC,CASRAGLRAVRGETQYF
-,TRBJ2-7,TRBV7-9,-,TGTGCCAGCAGTCGGGCCCTCGGGGAGCAGTACTTC,CASSRALGEQYF
-,TRBJ2-1,TRBV27,TRBD2,TGTGCCAGCAGTTCGGGGACTAGCGGGAGCTTCAATGAGCAGTTCTTC,CASSSGTSGSFNEQFF
-,TRBJ2-1,TRBV20-1,TRBD2,TGCAGTGCTAGAGGTTGGCTAGCGGATAACAATGAGCAGTTCTTC,CSARGWLADNNEQFF
-,TRBJ1-1,TRBV3-1,-,TGTGCCAGCAGCCTCGGGACGGCTTCTGAAGCTTTCTTT,CASSLGTASEAFF
once,TRBJ2-7,TRBV6-6,-,TGTGCCAGCAGTTACTCTAGGACGGCCACCTACGAGCAGTACTTC,CASSYSRTATYEQYF
-,TRBJ2-2,TRBV4-3,-,TGCGCCAGCAGCCCCGAACGGAACACCGGGGAGCTGTTTTTT,CASSPERNTGELFF
once,TRBJ2-3,TRBV9,TRBD2,TGTGCCAGCAGCGCCGGGAGGGATACGCAGTATTTT,CASSAGRDTQYF
-,TRBJ1-4,TRBV5-6,TRBD1,TGTGCCAGCAGAGCCGGGGACAGAAGCATAAATGAAAAACTGTTTTTT,CASRAGDRSINEKLFF
-,TRBJ1-5,TRBV27,TRBD1,TGTGCCAGCAGTGGCGGGACAGGGGGCCTTCAGCCCCAGCATTTT,CASSGGTGGLQPQHF
once,TRBJ2-1,TRBV10-3,TRBD2,TGTGCCATCAGTGAGTCACTAGCGGGAGATCAGGGTGAGCAGTTCTTC,CAISESLAGDQGEQFF
once,TRBJ1-5,TRBV18,TRBD1,TGTGCCAGCTCACCGAGCTATTTACAGGGGCACAATCAGCCCCAGCATTTT,CASSPSYLQGHNQPQHF
-,TRBJ2-7,TRBV6-2/TRBV6-3,TRBD1,TGTGCCAGCAGTTACTCACGGACAGGGACGGTCTTC,CASSYSRTGTVF
-,TRBJ2-7,TRBV15,-,TGTGCCACCAGCGAAGGTACCTACGAGCAGTACTTC,CATSEGTYEQYF
-,TRBJ2-1,TRBV7-2,-,TGTGCCAGCAGCTTAATCGGAGGGGGAGTGAATGAGCAGTTCTTC,CASSLIGGGVNEQFF
-,TRBJ2-7,TRBV7-2,-,TGTGCCAGCAGCTTAGTGCCGGGACTCAACGAGCAGTACTTC,CASSLVPGLNEQYF
-,TRBJ2-7,TRBV4-1,-,TGCGCCAGCAGCCAAGACCCGGGAGAGGGTAACGAGCAGTACTTC,CASSQDPGEGNEQYF
-,TRBJ2-1,TRBV20-1,-,TGCAGTGCTAGACGGACTAACTACAATGAGCAGTTCTTC,CSARRTNYNEQFF
-,TRBJ2-1,TRBV6-1,TRBD2,TGTGCCAGCAGGGACCTAGCGGGAGACTCCTACAATGAGCAGTTCTTC,CASRDLAGDSYNEQFF
-,TRBJ2-7,TRBV5-1,TRBD1,TGCGCCAGCAGCTTGGGACAGGGGTCCAACGAGCAGTACTTC,CASSLGQGSNEQYF
-,TRBJ2-5,TRBV9,-,TGTGCCAGCAGCGTAGATGTGTTGGAGACCCAGTACTTC,CASSVDVLETQYF
-,TRBJ2-7,TRBV7-9,TRBD1,TGTGCCAGCAGCCGGGGGACAGGGGTAACCTACGAGCAGTACTTC,CASSRGTGVTYEQYF
-,TRBJ2-7,TRBV7-9,-,TGTGCCAGCAGCTCCCCAGGGCCTAGCCTAAGCTCCTACGAGCAGTACTTC,CASSSPGPSLSSYEQYF
-,TRBJ2-7,TRBV11-2,-,TGTGCCAGCAGCCAAACACCAAGGGGCTCCTACGAGCAGTACTTC,CASSQTPRGSYEQYF
-,TRBJ2-5,TRBV14,-,TGTGCCAGCAGCCAAGAAACGGTTCAAGAGACCCAGTACTTC,CASSQETVQETQYF